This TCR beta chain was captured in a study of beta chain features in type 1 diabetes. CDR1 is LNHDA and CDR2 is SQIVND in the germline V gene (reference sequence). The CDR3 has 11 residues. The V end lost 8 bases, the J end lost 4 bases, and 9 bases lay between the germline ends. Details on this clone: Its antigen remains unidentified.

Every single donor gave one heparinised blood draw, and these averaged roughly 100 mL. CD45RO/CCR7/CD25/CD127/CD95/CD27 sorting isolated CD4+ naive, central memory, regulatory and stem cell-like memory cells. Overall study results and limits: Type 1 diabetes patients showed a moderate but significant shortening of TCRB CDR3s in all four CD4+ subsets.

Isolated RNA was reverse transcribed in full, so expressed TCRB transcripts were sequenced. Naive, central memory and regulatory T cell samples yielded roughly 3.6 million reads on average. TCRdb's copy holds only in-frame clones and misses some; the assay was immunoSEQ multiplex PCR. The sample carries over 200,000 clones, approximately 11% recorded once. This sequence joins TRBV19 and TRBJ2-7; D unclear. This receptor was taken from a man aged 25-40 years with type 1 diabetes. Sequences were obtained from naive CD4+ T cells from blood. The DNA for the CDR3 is TGTGCCAGTCGCGGTGGGTACGAGCAGTACTTC. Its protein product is CASRGGYEQYF. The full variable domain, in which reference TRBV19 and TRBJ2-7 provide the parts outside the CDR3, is DGGITQSPKYLFRKEGQNVTLSCEQNLNHDAMYWYRQDPGQGLRLIYYSQIVNDFQKGDIAEGYSVSREKKESFPLTVTSAQKNPTAFYLCASRGGYEQYFGPGTRLTVT.